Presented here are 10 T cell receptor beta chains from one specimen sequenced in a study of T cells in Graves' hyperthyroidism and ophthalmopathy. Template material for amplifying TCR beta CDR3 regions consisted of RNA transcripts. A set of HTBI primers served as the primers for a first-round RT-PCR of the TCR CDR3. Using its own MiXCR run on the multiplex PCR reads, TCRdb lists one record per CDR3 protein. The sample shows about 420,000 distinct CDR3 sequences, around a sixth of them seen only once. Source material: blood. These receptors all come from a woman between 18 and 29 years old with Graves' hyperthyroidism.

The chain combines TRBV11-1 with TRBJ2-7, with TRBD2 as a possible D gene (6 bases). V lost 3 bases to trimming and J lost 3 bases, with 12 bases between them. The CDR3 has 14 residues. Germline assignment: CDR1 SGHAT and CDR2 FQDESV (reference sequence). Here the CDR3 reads CASSFEGLLYEQYF. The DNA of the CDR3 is TGTGCCAGCAGCTTCGAGGGACTCCTCTACGAGCAGTACTTC.

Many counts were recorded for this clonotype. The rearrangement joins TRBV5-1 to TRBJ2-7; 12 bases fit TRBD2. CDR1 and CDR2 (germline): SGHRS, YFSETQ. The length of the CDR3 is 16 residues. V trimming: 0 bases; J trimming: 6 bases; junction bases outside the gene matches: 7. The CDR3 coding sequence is TGCGCCAGCAGCTTGGCCAGACTAGCGGGAGTTGGCGAGCAGTACTTC. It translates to CASSLARLAGVGEQYF.

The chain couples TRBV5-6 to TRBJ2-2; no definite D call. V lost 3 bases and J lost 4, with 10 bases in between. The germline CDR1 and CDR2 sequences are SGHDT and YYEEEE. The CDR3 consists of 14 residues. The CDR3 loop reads CASSWKTFTGELFF. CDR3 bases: TGTGCCAGCAGCTGGAAGACTTTCACCGGGGAGCTGTTTTTT.

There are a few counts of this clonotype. The CDR3 is CASSLGQGGPYSNQPQHF. DNA of the CDR3: TGCGCCAGCAGCTTGGGACAGGGGGGACCTTATAGCAATCAGCCCCAGCATTTT. The genes are TRBV5-1 and TRBJ1-5; 9 bases are shared with TRBD1. Trimming cost V 0 bases and J 0 bases; bases outside gene matches: 7. CDR3 length: 18 amino acids. Germline V gives CDR1 SGHRS, CDR2 YFSETQ.

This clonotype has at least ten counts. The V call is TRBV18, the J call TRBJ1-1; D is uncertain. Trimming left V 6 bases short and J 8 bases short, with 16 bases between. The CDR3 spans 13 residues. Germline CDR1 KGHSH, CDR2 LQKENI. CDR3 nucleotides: TGTGCCAGCTCCCCTTACCCGTCACAGGAAGCTTTCTTT. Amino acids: CASSPYPSQEAFF.

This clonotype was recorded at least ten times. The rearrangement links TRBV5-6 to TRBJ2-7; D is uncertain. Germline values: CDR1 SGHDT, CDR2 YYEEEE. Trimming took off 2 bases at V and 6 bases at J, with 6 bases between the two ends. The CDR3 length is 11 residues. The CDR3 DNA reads TGTGCCAGCAGCTTACAGCTCGAGCAGTACTTC. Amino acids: CASSLQLEQYF.

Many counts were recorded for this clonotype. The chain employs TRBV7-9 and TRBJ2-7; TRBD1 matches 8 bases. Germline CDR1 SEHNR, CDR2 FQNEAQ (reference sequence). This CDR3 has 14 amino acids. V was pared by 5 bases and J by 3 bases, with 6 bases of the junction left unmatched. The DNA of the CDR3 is TGTGCCAGCAGCCGGACAGGGATATACTACGAGCAGTACTTC. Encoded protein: CASSRTGIYYEQYF.

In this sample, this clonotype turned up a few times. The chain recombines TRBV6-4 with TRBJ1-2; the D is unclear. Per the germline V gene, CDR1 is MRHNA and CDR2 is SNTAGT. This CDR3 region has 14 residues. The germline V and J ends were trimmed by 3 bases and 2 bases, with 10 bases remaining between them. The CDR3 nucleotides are TGTGCCAGCAGTGAGTCGGACGGGAACTATGGCTACACCTTC. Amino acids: CASSESDGNYGYTF.

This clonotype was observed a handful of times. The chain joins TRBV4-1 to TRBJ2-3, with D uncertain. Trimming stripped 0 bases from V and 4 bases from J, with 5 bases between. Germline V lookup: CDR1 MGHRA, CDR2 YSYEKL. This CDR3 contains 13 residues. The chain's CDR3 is CASSQDEPDTQYF. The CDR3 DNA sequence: TGCGCCAGCAGCCAAGATGAGCCAGATACGCAGTATTTT.

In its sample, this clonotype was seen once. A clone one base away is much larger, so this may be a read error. The CDR3 loop reads CAGSLGGTMAGANVLTF. The CDR3 DNA reads TGTGCCGGCAGCTTAGGGGGGACGATGGCCGGGGCCAACGTCCTGACTTTC. The chain employs TRBV7-3 and TRBJ2-6; D may be TRBD1 or TRBD2 (6 bases each). Germline V gene lookup returns CDR1 SGHTA and CDR2 FQGTGA. The CDR3 length is 17 residues.